This TCR beta chain was retrieved from a study of blood T cells in healthy people across ages. Study-wide context: In model experiments, template switching was able to capture about one barcoded beta molecule for every two T cells that were present.

This CDR3 contains 13 residues. Germline loops: CDR1 MNHEY, CDR2 SVGEGT. V shed 6 bases and J shed 10 bases, with 16 bases lying between them. This clonotype occurred a few times. Primed by a sample-barcoded 5' primer and a J-beta primer mix, a second PCR proceeded for about 6 to 12 cycles. TCRdb processed the 5' RACE reads anew with MiXCR; each CDR3 protein has one entry. This sample yields some 800,000 distinct CDR3 sequences, of which approximately 44% are seen a single time; roughly a fifth belongs to the top ten. This TCR came from a man aged 55 to 70 in good health. Sequencing input: blood. This rearrangement joins TRBV6-2 or TRBV6-3 to TRBJ2-1; D not resolved. CDR3 amino acids: CASSHDLFREQFF. The CDR3 region has the DNA TGTGCCAGCAGCCACGATCTTTTCCGGGAGCAGTTCTTC.